The T cell receptor beta chain described here comes from a study of T cells after yellow fever vaccination (dated by TCRdb to about 2019). For the study in its entirety: The SMART-Seq v4 Ultra Low Input RNA kit was used to prepare libraries from fractions with low cell numbers. To follow T-cell clones before and after primary and booster YFV17D yellow fever vaccination, bulk TCR alpha and beta repertoires were sequenced over time. Two healthy male donors made up the cohort, one aged 18 to 29 years and the other aged 30 to 40 years. Blood samples were taken at several timepoints before and after primary and secondary immunization, and bulk PBMC replicates and cell subsets were isolated.

The study at large found these results: Compared with the primary T-cell response, the secondary T-cell response was weaker but faster, peaking on day 5 rather than day 15. Computational filtering was required because FACS-sorted repertoires could contain abundant contaminating clonotypes from the bulk population. Because only a couple of donors were included in the study, the extent to which the findings can be generalized is limited. A small fraction of clonotypes appeared in both the CD4 and CD8 compartments, likely as a result of convergent recombination. After the booster, most of the clones that had expanded following primary vaccination were detected again (roughly 96% of CD4 and around 90% of CD8), which suggests that memory was broadly maintained.

The data were produced on an Illumina NovaSeq 6000. TCR cDNA was made using 5'RACE template switching, a step that added a universal primer site and unique molecular identifiers. Priming of cDNA synthesis was performed from both the TCR alpha and TCR beta constant segments. Library amplification used two PCR steps, and the second PCR step added sample barcodes and sequencing adapters. Sequencing of libraries was performed on Illumina HiSeq 2500 (2x100 bp) or NovaSeq (2x150 bp). Processing in the source paper ran as follows. Reads were demultiplexed and collapsed into UMI consensus sequences with MIGEC, and V(D)J alignment was performed with MiXCR. Using edgeR on replicate PBMC samples, clonotypes were called vaccine-responding if FDR was below 0.01 and the log2 fold change was above 5 up to day 15. Bulk clonotypes were assigned CD4 or CD8 identity according to which sequenced CD4 or CD8 repertoire held them at higher abundance. The public reads were run again by TCRdb, first through fastp at Q25 and then through MiXCR, and only productive beta chains were kept. Every entry covers one CDR3 protein and lists the most common genes and DNA from its rows. The V and J calls were determined by TCRdb, not by the authors. In this sample the table shows about 170,000 distinct CDR3 sequences, around 10% of which occur a single time. The ten top clones hold roughly a third of the sample.

The treatment or condition label corresponds to: live attenuated yellow fever vaccine strain. A standard Ficoll-Paque protocol was used to isolate PBMCs from peripheral blood. CD4 and CD8 T-cell fractions were isolated with Dynabeads CD4 and CD8 positive selection kits. RNA was extracted with TriZol from bulk PBMCs, CD4 and CD8 fractions, and dextramer-positive and dextramer-negative fractions. With regard to this clonotype: The target of this receptor is not known. No much larger clone is present one base from it, and per-base qualities are unavailable.

The CDR3 holds 16 amino acids from the cysteine to the phenylalanine. Only the CDR3 region is kept as DNA, spanning 48 bases read in frame from base 1. V and J are truncated by 3 bases and 5 bases respectively, leaving an intervening sequence of 18 bases. CDR1 and CDR2 were assigned from the germline V gene as SGHRS and YFSETQ. The chain is assembled from TRBV5-1 and TRBJ1-5; the D gene is possibly TRBD1, with 6 bases matching. This TCR was recovered from a man aged 18 to 30 who received the YFV17D yellow fever vaccine. Sample: CD8+ T cells sorted from PBMCs, taken 15 days after the yellow fever booster vaccination. The CDR3 region reads CASSSTRTVNHQPQHF. The DNA sequence is given as TGCGCCAGCAGCTCAACCCGGACAGTAAACCATCAGCCCCAGCATTTT.